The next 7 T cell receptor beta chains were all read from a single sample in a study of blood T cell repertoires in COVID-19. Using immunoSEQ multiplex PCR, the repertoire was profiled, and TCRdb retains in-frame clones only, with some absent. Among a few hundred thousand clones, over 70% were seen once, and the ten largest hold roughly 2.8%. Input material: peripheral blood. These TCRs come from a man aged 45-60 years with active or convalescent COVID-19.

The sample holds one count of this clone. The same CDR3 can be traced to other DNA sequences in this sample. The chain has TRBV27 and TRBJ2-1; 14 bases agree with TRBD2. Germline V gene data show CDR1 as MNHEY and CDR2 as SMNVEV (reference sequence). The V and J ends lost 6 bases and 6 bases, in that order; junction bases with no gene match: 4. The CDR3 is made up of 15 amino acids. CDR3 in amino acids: CASSPGTSGSNEQFF. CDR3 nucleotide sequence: TGTGCCAGCAGCCCCGGGACTAGCGGGAGCAATGAGCAGTTCTTC.

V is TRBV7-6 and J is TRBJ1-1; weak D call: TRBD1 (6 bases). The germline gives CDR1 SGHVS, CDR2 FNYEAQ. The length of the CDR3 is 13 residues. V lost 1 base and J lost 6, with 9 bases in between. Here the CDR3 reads CASSLGQAAEAFF. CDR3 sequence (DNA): TGTGCCAGCAGCTTAGGACAGGCGGCTGAAGCTTTCTTT.

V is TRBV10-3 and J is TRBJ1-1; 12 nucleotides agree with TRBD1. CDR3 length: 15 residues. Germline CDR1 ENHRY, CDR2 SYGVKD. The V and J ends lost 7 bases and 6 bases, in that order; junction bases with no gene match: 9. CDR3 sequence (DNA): TGTGCCATCAAACCGGGACAGGGGGCTGGACCTGAAGCTTTCTTT. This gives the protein CAIKPGQGAGPEAFF.

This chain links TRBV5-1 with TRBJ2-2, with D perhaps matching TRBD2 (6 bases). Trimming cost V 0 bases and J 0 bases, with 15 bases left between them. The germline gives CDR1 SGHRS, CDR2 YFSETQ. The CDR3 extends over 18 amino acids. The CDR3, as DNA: TGCGCCAGCAGCTTGGGGGTTATAGCGGCCGCGAACACCGGGGAGCTGTTTTTT. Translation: CASSLGVIAAANTGELFF.

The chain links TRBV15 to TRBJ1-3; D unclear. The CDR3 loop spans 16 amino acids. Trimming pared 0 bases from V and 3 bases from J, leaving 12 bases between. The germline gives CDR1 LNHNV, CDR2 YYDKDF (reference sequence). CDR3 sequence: CATSRDVPAGGNTIYF. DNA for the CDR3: TGTGCCACCAGCAGAGATGTCCCCGCAGGTGGAAACACCATATATTTT.

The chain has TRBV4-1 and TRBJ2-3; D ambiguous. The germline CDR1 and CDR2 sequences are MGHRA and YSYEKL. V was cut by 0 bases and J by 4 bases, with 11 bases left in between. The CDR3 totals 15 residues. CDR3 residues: CASSQEENSADTQYF. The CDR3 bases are TGCGCCAGCAGCCAAGAGGAGAACTCCGCAGATACGCAGTATTTT.

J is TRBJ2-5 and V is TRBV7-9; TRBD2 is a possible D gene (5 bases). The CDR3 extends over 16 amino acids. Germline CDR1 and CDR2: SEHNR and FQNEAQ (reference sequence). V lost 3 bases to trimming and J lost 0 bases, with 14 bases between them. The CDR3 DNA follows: TGTGCCAGCAGCTTGTCCGCTAGCCTGTACCAAGAGACCCAGTACTTC. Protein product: CASSLSASLYQETQYF.